A single T cell receptor (beta chain) is shown here with its context. Its antigen target is currently unknown. It has no much larger one-base neighbor in the sample; base qualities were not kept. The CDR3, cysteine through phenylalanine, is 15 amino acids long. Just CDR3 DNA is preserved here, 45 bases in frame from base 1. Germline trimming: 5 bases from V, 4 bases from J; junction bases outside gene matches: 11. The germline V gene (reference sequence) specifies LNHDA as CDR1 and SQIVND as CDR2. Receptor libraries were prepared by the immunoSEQ multiplex PCR assay. The source is immuneACCESS, and TCRdb retained only in-frame sequences with V and J called. Part of the clones is not carried over; for the studies checked, unresolved V genes explain less than half of this, and the remainder is unexplained. Recorded for this sample are roughly 120,000 clones; more than 70% of them occurred a single time. The top ten hold about 3.2% of the sample.

These data are taken from a study of control samples from healthy donors and cancer patients (dated by TCRdb to 2019 to 2021). This clonotype was sampled from a man between 50 and 59 years old in good health. Rearrangement joined TRBV19 to TRBJ2-7, with 7 central nucleotides matching TRBD1. The material sequenced was blood. Read as DNA, the sequence is TGTGCCAGTAGTGTCGCCCGGGACAGCGATTACGAGCAGTACTTC. Translated, it reads CASSVARDSDYEQYF.